This paragraph covers one T cell receptor beta chain sequence. The clone's antigen remains unknown. No qualities accompany the bases; no much larger clone lies one base away. The V end loses 3 bases and the J end loses 2 bases, and a stretch of 8 bases separates them. The germline V gene supplies CDR1 SGHTA and CDR2 FQGNSA. The CDR3, from cysteine to phenylalanine, totals 14 residues. The CDR3 DNA has 42 bases and is translated from base 1. The entry originates in a study of blood T cell repertoires in COVID-19 (dated by TCRdb to the early 2020s). Looking at the study overall: Samples from collaborators originated in the United States, Italy and Spain and spanned both the acute and convalescent phases of COVID-19. The prospective study material was composed of cDNA or gDNA derived from T cells, B-cell-depleted T cells, or PBMCs. The repertoires were released in a freely available public database intended as a resource for research on the immune response to SARS-CoV-2. The samples were drawn from two sources: the first 160 participants of the ongoing ImmuneRACE study, and 1,000 to 1,500 subjects contributed by 6 global collaborators. The sample metadata nearly always contained a de-identified subject ID, COVID-19 status, age in years and sex. Where available, HLA class I and class II types were taken from metadata supplied by the sample provider and were not determined by assay-based typing. Deeply sampled blood TCRbeta repertoires from subjects exposed to, actively infected with, or recovered from COVID-19 were included in the dataset.

General conclusions and limits of the study: How much clinical and demographic metadata was included differed by source and by participant, and the metadata was provided uncurated.

TCRbeta CDR3 regions were amplified from genomic DNA by means of the immunoSEQ Assay, a bias-controlled multiplex PCR. The source study handled its data this way. The number of nucleated cells in each sample was estimated from the amplification of reference gene primers within the assay. Sequence reads were collapsed and filtered to measure the absolute abundance of every unique TCRbeta CDR3 rearrangement. For each sample, productive Simpson clonality was calculated by taking the square root of Simpson's diversity index across productive rearrangements. Sourced from immuneACCESS, this table was stored by TCRdb with only in-frame sequences that have V and J called. A share of the clones is absent; for the studies checked, an unresolved V gene accounts for under half, and the remainder has no known explanation. V and J calls and clone size are those listed in that table; D and trimming were worked out from the DNA. This sample comprises roughly 500,000 clones, over 75% of them detected only once. Together, the top ten hold 1.5% to 2% of the sample.

Participants in the prospective study were enrolled through a virtual design, were aged roughly 18 to 100 years, and lived in approximately 25 United States geographic areas. Cohort assignment in the prospective study relied on participant-reported clinical history from a screening survey and a study questionnaire. Recovered participants in ImmuneRACE Cohort 3 were defined as having two consecutive negative NP/OP PCR tests, clearance from a healthcare professional, or resolution of symptoms. Each participant in the prospective study had whole blood, serum and a nasopharyngeal or oropharyngeal swab collected by mobile phlebotomists. Additional blood draws and questionnaires over an approximately 2-month period could optionally be provided by prospective study participants. Before DNA extraction, blood samples from the prospective study were shipped at room temperature or frozen.

The receptor was isolated from a woman aged 40 to 50 who had recovered from COVID-19. The sample comprised PBMCs or T cells enriched from blood (not recorded which). The sequence is built from TRBV7-2 and TRBJ2-1, with the D gene call left open. This receptor carries the CDR3 CASSFYSPYNEQFF. Here is the DNA: TGTGCCAGCAGCTTTTATTCCCCCTACAATGAGCAGTTCTTC.